Presented here are 16 T cell receptor beta chains from one specimen sequenced in a study of blood T cell repertoires in COVID-19 (dated by TCRdb to the early 2020s). Preparation of the library involved the immunoSEQ multiplex PCR assay. Entries here come from immuneACCESS through TCRdb and include only in-frame sequences with V and J called. Some clones fail to appear in such tables; in the studies checked, an unresolved V gene covers under half of the shortfall, and the cause of the remainder is unknown. The sample contains fewer than 350,000 clones, about 91% of them found a single time. The top ten clones comprise 1.5% to 2% of the sample. The material sequenced was peripheral blood. These receptors all stem from a woman aged 25-40 years with COVID-19, enrolled during active disease.

This sequence joins TRBV29-1 and TRBJ2-1, with 11 positions matching TRBD1. Germline CDR1 is SQVTM and CDR2 is ANQGSEA. The CDR3 extends over 13 amino acids. After removal of 5 bases from V and 7 bases from J, the junction contained 4 bases not matched to a gene. DNA for the CDR3: TGCAGCGTTCTCTGGGACAGGGGGAATGAGCAGTTCTTC. Translated, it gives CSVLWDRGNEQFF.

This sequence joins TRBV12-5 and TRBJ1-1; D uncertain. Germline loops: CDR1 LGHNT, CDR2 FRNRAP. Trimming cost V 3 bases and J 4 bases, with 18 bases left between them. The CDR3 loop spans 16 amino acids. The CDR3 is CASGFEKGAPPTEAFF. DNA for the CDR3: TGTGCTAGTGGTTTTGAGAAAGGAGCCCCCCCCACTGAAGCTTTCTTT.

The chain links TRBV30 to TRBJ1-2; 7 bases are shared with TRBD1. V lost 3 bases to trimming and J lost 7 bases; unmatched junction nucleotides: 11. Looked up from germline, CDR1 is GTSNPN and CDR2 is SVGIG (reference sequence). The CDR3 spans 14 residues. The CDR3 loop is CAWRSGQISRGYTF. In DNA, the CDR3 is TGTGCCTGGAGATCGGGACAGATATCTCGTGGCTACACCTTC.

This rearrangement joins TRBV23-1 to TRBJ2-3; the match to TRBD2 covers 7 bases. TRBV23-1 is filed as an ORF, its function uncertain. The CDR3 is 13 amino acids. Losses at the gene ends were 4 bases for V and 6 bases for J; bases not matched to a gene: 4. CDR3 nucleotide sequence: TGCGCCAGCAGTCGCGGGGGTGACGATACGCAGTATTTT. Translation gives CASSRGGDDTQYF.

The rearrangement joins TRBV13 to TRBJ2-1, with D possibly matching TRBD2 (5 bases). The CDR3 sequence is 15 residues long. CDR1 and CDR2 from the germline V gene are PRHDT and FYEKMQ (reference sequence). The ends were cut back, 1 base at V and 5 bases at J, with 12 bases in the middle. CDR3 in DNA: TGTGCCAGCAGCTTAGAACCGCTCGGGAACAATGAGCAGTTCTTC. Protein: CASSLEPLGNNEQFF.

V gene TRBV7-8 combines with J gene TRBJ1-5; 7 bases match TRBD1. Germline V gene data show CDR1 as SGHVS and CDR2 as FQNEAQ. Germline trimming cut 5 bases from V and 2 bases from J; bases unmatched to any gene: 0. CDR3 length: 13 amino acids. CDR3 bases: TGTGCCAGCAGCGACAGGGGCAATCAGCCCCAGCATTTT. It specifies CASSDRGNQPQHF. The full variable domain, rest sourced from reference TRBV7-8 and TRBJ1-5, is GAGVSQSPRYKVAKRGQDVALRCDPISGHVSLFWYQQALGQGPEFLTYFQNEAQLDKSGLPSDRFFAERPEGSVSTLKIQRTQQEDSAVYLCASSDRGNQPQHFGDGTRLSIL.

This sequence joins TRBV4-1 and TRBJ2-1; 7 bases map to TRBD2. V lost 0 bases to trimming and J lost 1 base; unmatched junction nucleotides: 12. This CDR3 has 19 amino acids. The germline V gene encodes CDR1 MGHRA and CDR2 YSYEKL. The CDR3 DNA sequence: TGCGCCAGCAGCCAAGAAGAGAATCCCATGCGGGAGTCCTACAATGAGCAGTTCTTC. It specifies CASSQEENPMRESYNEQFF.

The chain uses TRBV19 and TRBJ1-1; 7 positions agree with TRBD1. In germline, CDR1 is LNHDA, CDR2 SQIVND (reference sequence). This CDR3 spans 16 amino acids. Trimming took 3 bases from V and 4 from J; bases not matched to a gene: 11. CDR3 coding DNA: TGTGCCAGTAGTATTCTCGTAACTCAGGGGGGCACTGAAGCTTTCTTT. It specifies CASSILVTQGGTEAFF.

This chain joins TRBV11-2 and TRBJ2-2; 8 bases align to TRBD2. The CDR3 spans 20 residues. Germline CDR1 SGHAT, CDR2 FQNNGV. V lost 0 bases and J lost 0; bases outside the gene matches: 12. CDR3 in amino acids: CASSLERRGSGVSNTGELFF. CDR3 nucleotides: TGTGCCAGCAGCTTAGAGCGGCGGGGTAGCGGGGTTTCGAACACCGGGGAGCTGTTTTTT.

This chain uses TRBV2 with TRBJ1-2; TRBD1 aligns across 8 bases. CDR1 SNHLY and CDR2 FYNNEI come from the germline V gene. Trimming took 9 bases from V and 2 from J; bases not matched to a gene: 8. The CDR3 covers 14 residues. CDR3 protein: CASGETGANYGYTF. The CDR3, as DNA: TGTGCCAGTGGAGAGACAGGGGCAAACTATGGCTACACCTTC.

The V and J genes are TRBV6-5 and TRBJ2-1, with 11 bases identical to TRBD2. The CDR3 has 14 amino acids. The V gene's germline CDR1 is MNHEY and CDR2 SVGAGI. The V and J ends lost 6 bases and 8 bases, in that order; junction bases with no gene match: 6. The CDR3 DNA sequence: TGTGCCAGCAGCTTAGCGGGGGGGCTTGATGAGCAGTTCTTC. Translating gives CASSLAGGLDEQFF.

This clone has only one observation. The chain couples TRBV11-2 to TRBJ2-5, with D maybe TRBD1 (6 bases). V was shortened by 4 bases and J by 5 bases, with 17 bases between the two germline ends. The CDR3 covers 15 residues. Germline loops: CDR1 SGHAT, CDR2 FQNNGV. CDR3 sequence reads: CASSYNRERGETQYF. CDR3 sequence (DNA): TGTGCCAGCAGCTACAACAGGGAAAGGGGGGAGACCCAGTACTTC.

The chain is built from TRBV7-2 and TRBJ1-2; D remains unclear. The CDR3 spans 14 residues. The germline gives CDR1 SGHTA, CDR2 FQGNSA. The V and J ends lost 3 bases and 1 base respectively, with 9 bases between them. The CDR3 region is CASSLTQINYGYTF. In DNA form, the CDR3 reads TGTGCCAGCAGCTTGACACAGATTAACTATGGCTACACCTTC.

The chain is built from TRBV7-9 and TRBJ1-1, with 8 bases fitting TRBD1. This CDR3 region has 15 residues. Germline V gene sequence: CDR1 SEHNR, CDR2 FQNEAQ (reference sequence). V gave up 5 bases and J gave up 0 bases; unmatched junction bases: 5. The CDR3: CASSPWTGMNTEAFF. The CDR3 bases are TGTGCCAGCAGCCCCTGGACAGGGATGAACACTGAAGCTTTCTTT.

V gene TRBV6-5 combines with J gene TRBJ1-6; no reliable D call. V was trimmed by 0 bases and J by 4 bases, leaving 10 bases between them. The germline V gene has CDR1 MNHEY and CDR2 SVGAGI. This CDR3 contains 16 residues. The CDR3 region is CASSYSGLQYNSPLHF. The CDR3 DNA follows: TGTGCCAGCAGTTACTCTGGACTTCAGTATAATTCACCCCTCCACTTT.

The CDR3: CASKLGYSNEKLFF. CDR3 DNA: TGTGCCAGCAAATTGGGCTACTCTAATGAAAAACTGTTTTTT. The chain recombines TRBV2 with TRBJ1-4; no clear D. Germline V gives CDR1 SNHLY, CDR2 FYNNEI. Trimming shortened V by 7 bases and J by 3 bases, and 12 bases separated the two germline ends. The CDR3 has 14 residues.